This T cell receptor beta chain was sequenced for a study of chemoradiotherapy in HPV16-positive cancers. Background on the study: Candidate HPV-specific T-cell clones and common TCR motifs came from functional assays in two HPV16-positive patients.

The CDR3 runs to 11 residues. Germline assignment: CDR1 DFQATT and CDR2 SNEGSKA (reference sequence). The junction had 6 bases not matched to a gene; V was cut back by 7 bases and J by 7 bases. Clones were sequenced by immunoSEQ multiplex PCR, and TCRdb holds only the in-frame ones, with some missing. The profile shows some 21,000 clones, more than 70% of them singletons. In its sample, this clone was seen once. This specimen was blood, taken from a patient who underwent chemoradiotherapy. The sequence was obtained from a human donor with HPV-associated anogenital cancer. The chain links TRBV20-1 to TRBJ2-7, with 8 bases identical to TRBD2. The CDR3 DNA is TGCAGTGGAGGACTAGCCCGTGAGCAGTACTTC. Its translation is CSGGLAREQYF.